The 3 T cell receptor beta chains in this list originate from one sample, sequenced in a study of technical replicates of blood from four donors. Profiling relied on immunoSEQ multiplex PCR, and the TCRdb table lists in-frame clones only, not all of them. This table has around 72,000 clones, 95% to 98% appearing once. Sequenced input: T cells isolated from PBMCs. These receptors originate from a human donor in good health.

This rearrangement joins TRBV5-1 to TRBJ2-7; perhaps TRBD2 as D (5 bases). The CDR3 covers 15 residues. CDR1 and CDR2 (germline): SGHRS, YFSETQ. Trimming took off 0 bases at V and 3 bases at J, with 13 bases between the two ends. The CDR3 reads CASSLVAGKYYEQYF. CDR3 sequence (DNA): TGCGCCAGCAGCTTGGTAGCCGGGAAGTACTACGAGCAGTACTTC.

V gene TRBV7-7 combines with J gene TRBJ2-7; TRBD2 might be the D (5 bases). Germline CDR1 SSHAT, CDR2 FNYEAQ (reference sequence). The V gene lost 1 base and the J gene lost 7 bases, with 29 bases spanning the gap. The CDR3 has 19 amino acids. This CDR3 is CASSLEAIMRTGHREEQYF. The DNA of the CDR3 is TGTGCCAGCAGCTTAGAAGCGATTATGCGGACGGGCCACCGGGAAGAGCAGTACTTC.

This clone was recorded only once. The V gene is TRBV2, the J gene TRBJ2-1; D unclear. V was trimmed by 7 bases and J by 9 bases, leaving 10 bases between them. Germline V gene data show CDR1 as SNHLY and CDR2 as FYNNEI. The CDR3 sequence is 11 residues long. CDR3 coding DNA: TGTGCCAGCAACGAGGCTCTTGAGCAGTTCTTC. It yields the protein CASNEALEQFF.